The 25 T cell receptor beta chains below all came from one sample that was sequenced in a study of blood T cell repertoires in COVID-19 (dated by TCRdb to 2019 to 2021). Library preparation employed the immunoSEQ multiplex PCR assay. The immuneACCESS repertoire file appears here via TCRdb, limited to in-frame rearrangements. These files lack a portion of the clones; in checked studies, under half of the deficit traces to unresolved V genes, and the cause of the others is not known. This sample lists around 250,000 clones; around 80% were detected once. The leading ten clones occupy 3.5% to 5% of the sample. Sample: PBMCs or T cells enriched from blood (not recorded which). The receptors stem from a man aged 25 to 45 with acute COVID-19.

The chain uses TRBV9 and TRBJ2-1; TRBD2 agrees at 7 bases. CDR3 length: 17 residues. Losses at the gene ends were 0 bases for V and 6 bases for J; bases not matched to a gene: 12. CDR1 SGDLS and CDR2 YYNGEE come from the germline V gene. The CDR3 sequence is CASSVDPQAGTLNEQFF. CDR3 nucleotides: TGTGCCAGCAGCGTAGACCCCCAAGCGGGGACCCTCAATGAGCAGTTCTTC.

The chain carries TRBV4-1 and TRBJ2-5; TRBD2 matches 9 bases. The J segment lost 2 bases and the V segment lost 4 bases, leaving 8 bases of the junction unmatched. Germline CDR1 MGHRA, CDR2 YSYEKL. The CDR3 has 16 amino acids. The CDR3 sequence is CASSRVAGDLQETQYF. CDR3 coding DNA: TGCGCCAGCAGCCGTGTAGCGGGGGACCTGCAAGAGACCCAGTACTTC.

This clone was observed a handful of times. The CDR3, as DNA: TGTGCCAGCAGCTCCCCCGACGGGGTCTATGGCTACACCTTC. Its translation: CASSSPDGVYGYTF. The chain has TRBV7-9 and TRBJ1-2; D remains ambiguous. Germline V gene data show CDR1 as SEHNR and CDR2 as FQNEAQ (reference sequence). The CDR3 is made up of 14 amino acids. The V end was cut by 4 bases, the J end by 4 bases, with 13 bases between.

V gene TRBV28 combines with J gene TRBJ1-2; 11 bases align to TRBD1. Germline CDR1 MDHEN, CDR2 SYDVKM. V lost 7 bases to trimming and J lost 8 bases; unmatched junction nucleotides: 6. This CDR3 contains 13 residues. The CDR3 region has the DNA TGTGCCAGCAATCGAGGACAGGGGGCGGGCTACACCTTC. Encoded protein: CASNRGQGAGYTF.

This chain connects TRBV7-2 to TRBJ1-5; maybe TRBD1 (5 bases). Germline-derived CDR1 and CDR2 are SGHTA and FQGNSA. Between the trimmed V and J ends, which lost 1 base and 7 bases, there was a span of 14 bases. This CDR3 contains 15 residues. CDR3: CASSLGSGTGQPQHF. CDR3 nucleotides: TGTGCCAGCAGCTTAGGATCCGGGACTGGACAGCCCCAGCATTTT.

The rearrangement links TRBV7-3 to TRBJ2-5, with D perhaps TRBD2 (6 bases). V lost 1 base, J lost 5 bases, and 20 bases lay in between. The germline gives CDR1 SGHTA, CDR2 FQGTGA. The CDR3 consists of 17 residues. The CDR3 bases are TGTGCCAGCAGCTTAATTGGGAGGCAGGGTACGCTGGAGACCCAGTACTTC. Encoded protein: CASSLIGRQGTLETQYF. The full variable domain, with the rest looked up from reference TRBV7-3 and TRBJ2-5, is GAGVSQTPSNKVTEKGKYVELRCDPISGHTALYWYRQSLGQGPEFLIYFQGTGAADDSGLPNDRFFAVRPEGSVSTLKIQRTERGDSAVYLCASSLIGRQGTLETQYFGPGTRLLVL.

This chain connects TRBV14 to TRBJ2-1; the D is unclear. The CDR3 contains 14 residues. The ends were cut back, 4 bases at V and 6 bases at J, with 13 bases in the middle. From germline, CDR1 is SGHDN and CDR2 FVKESK. CDR3 residues: CASSPSRGFNEQFF. DNA for the CDR3: TGTGCCAGCAGCCCGAGTCGCGGATTCAATGAGCAGTTCTTC.

V and J are TRBV11-2 and TRBJ1-2; D may be TRBD1 (6 bases). The CDR3 consists of 12 residues. Trimming left V 5 bases short and J 6 bases short, with 10 bases between. CDR1 is SGHAT and CDR2 is FQNNGV in the germline V gene. CDR3 amino acids: CASSLQGNGYTF. The CDR3 nucleotides are TGTGCCAGCAGCCTACAGGGTAATGGCTACACCTTC.

V usage is TRBV10-3 and J usage is TRBJ2-3, with D possibly matching TRBD1 (6 bases). The germline CDR1 and CDR2 sequences are ENHRY and SYGVKD. The CDR3 is made up of 13 amino acids. V lost 10 bases and J lost 4, with 15 bases in between. CDR3 in DNA: TGTGCCACCCAGGGGAGATCCCCAGATACGCAGTATTTT. Protein sequence: CATQGRSPDTQYF.

CDR3 in DNA: TGTGCCAGTAGTATGGGTCCTGGACTCGAGCAGTACGTC. Residues: CASSMGPGLEQYV. V is TRBV19 and J is TRBJ2-7, with a possible D match to TRBD2 (5 bases). Looked up from germline, CDR1 is LNHDA and CDR2 is SQIVND (reference sequence). The V end lost 3 bases, the J end lost 6 bases, and 12 bases lay between the germline ends. The length of the CDR3 is 13 residues.

The chain joins TRBV19 to TRBJ2-5; the D is unclear. This CDR3 contains 14 residues. V lost 5 bases to trimming and J lost 4 bases, with 14 bases between them. CDR1 is LNHDA, CDR2 SQIVND, per germline (reference sequence). CDR3 region: CASSLGFSGETQYF. CDR3 coding DNA: TGTGCCAGTAGTCTCGGGTTCTCGGGAGAGACCCAGTACTTC.

The rearrangement links TRBV9 to TRBJ2-2, with 11 bases that match TRBD1. J gave up 4 bases and V 1 base, and 3 bases lay outside the gene matches. From germline, CDR1 is SGDLS and CDR2 YYNGEE. The CDR3 is 16 residues long. CDR3 region: CASSVSGTGGTGELFF. The CDR3 nucleotides read TGTGCCAGCAGCGTATCCGGGACAGGGGGCACCGGGGAGCTGTTTTTT.

The chain has TRBV5-4 and TRBJ1-2, with 7 bases identical to TRBD1. The CDR3 contains 13 residues. Germline CDR1 SGHNT, CDR2 YYREEE (reference sequence). J gave up 8 bases and V 7 bases, and 11 bases lay outside the gene matches. DNA of the CDR3: TGTGCCAGCGGGACAGCGTTCCAAGGGGGCTACACCTTC. This codes for CASGTAFQGGYTF.

V gene TRBV2 combines with J gene TRBJ1-2, with TRBD1 as a possible D gene (5 bases). The ends were cut back, 10 bases at V and 6 bases at J, with 21 bases in the middle. The germline gives CDR1 SNHLY, CDR2 FYNNEI. This CDR3 comprises 14 residues. In DNA, the CDR3 is TGTGCCATCCTCCCTCGGCAGGGCGCGGATGGCTACACCTTC. It translates to CAILPRQGADGYTF.

This chain uses TRBV19 with TRBJ2-3, with TRBD1 identical over 8 bases. The CDR3 has 16 amino acids. From germline, CDR1 is LNHDA and CDR2 SQIVND (reference sequence). With V trimmed by 10 bases and J by 0 bases, 12 bases remained unmatched. CDR3 nucleotides: TGTGCCACCAAACCTAGACAGGGGATGAGCACAGATACGCAGTATTTT. Translating it yields CATKPRQGMSTDTQYF.

J is TRBJ1-4 and V is TRBV5-4; D is undetermined. The length of the CDR3 is 13 residues. From germline, CDR1 is SGHNT and CDR2 YYREEE (reference sequence). V was pared by 3 bases and J by 6 bases, with 9 bases between. CDR3 bases: TGTGCCAGCAGCTCCCCCATTCATGAAAAACTGTTTTTT. The encoded protein is CASSSPIHEKLFF.

The V and J genes are TRBV6-5 and TRBJ2-7, with D possibly being TRBD1 (5 bases). The V and J ends lost 6 bases and 6 bases respectively, with 12 bases between them. Germline loops: CDR1 MNHEY, CDR2 SVGAGI. The CDR3 is 12 amino acids. The CDR3 DNA sequence: TGTGCCAGCAGAGACAGCATCGGCGAGCAGTACGTC. Translated: CASRDSIGEQYV.

The J gene is TRBJ2-6, the V gene TRBV25-1; D is unresolved. V lost 5 bases to trimming and J lost 1 base, with 3 bases between them. Germline V gives CDR1 MGHDK, CDR2 SYGVNS. The CDR3 has 13 residues. The CDR3 coding sequence is TGTGCCAGCAGTTATTCTGGGGCCAACGTCCTGACTTTC. This sequence encodes CASSYSGANVLTF.

V gene TRBV7-9 combines with J gene TRBJ1-5, with 8 positions matching TRBD1. This CDR3 comprises 14 residues. V gave up 5 bases and J gave up 6 bases; unmatched junction bases: 6. From germline, CDR1 is SEHNR and CDR2 FQNEAQ (reference sequence). CDR3 bases: TGTGCCAGCAGCGCCGGGACAGGTTTTCAGCCCCAGCATTTT. It encodes CASSAGTGFQPQHF. The complete variable domain, with remaining parts taken from reference TRBV7-9 and TRBJ1-5, reads DTGVSQNPRHKITKRGQNVTFRCDPISEHNRLYWYRQTLGQGPEFLTYFQNEAQLEKSRLLSDRFSAERPKGSFSTLEIQRTEQGDSAMYLCASSAGTGFQPQHFGDGTRLSIL.

The chain recombines TRBV15 with TRBJ2-3, with D perhaps matching TRBD2 (6 bases). The V and J ends lost 3 bases and 0 bases respectively, with 22 bases between them. Germline assignment: CDR1 LNHNV and CDR2 YYDKDF (reference sequence). CDR3 length equals 19 residues. The CDR3 DNA is TGTGCCACCAGCAGGGCCAGAGGAGGGGCCGCCTCTAGCACAGATACGCAGTATTTT. Amino acid sequence: CATSRARGGAASSTDTQYF.

The gene calls are TRBV30 and TRBJ1-5, with 12 bases identical to TRBD1. The CDR3 extends over 16 amino acids. V lost 1 base, J lost 7 bases, and 8 bases stayed unmatched. Germline CDR1 and CDR2: GTSNPN and SVGIG (reference sequence). CDR3 coding DNA: TGTGCCTGGAGTGAGAGGGACAGGGGGCGCGGACAGCCCCAGCATTTT. It encodes CAWSERDRGRGQPQHF.

This sequence joins TRBV5-1 and TRBJ1-4; D possibly corresponds to TRBD1 (6 bases). In germline, CDR1 is SGHRS, CDR2 YFSETQ. With 4 bases removed from V and 7 bases from J, the gap between germline ends came to 14 bases. The CDR3 sequence is 14 residues long. In DNA, the CDR3 is TGCGCCAGCAGCCCGGGGAGGGGGGTTGAAAAACTGTTTTTT. This codes for CASSPGRGVEKLFF.

J is TRBJ2-1 and V is TRBV19; 8 nucleotides align to TRBD2. J gave up 8 bases and V 3 bases, and 6 bases lay outside the gene matches. This CDR3 has 14 amino acids. Germline CDR1 is LNHDA and CDR2 is SQIVND (reference sequence). The CDR3 nucleotides read TGTGCCAGTAGTATTGGACTAGCTCCGGATGAGCAGTTCTTC. Translating it yields CASSIGLAPDEQFF.

This chain uses TRBV2 with TRBJ2-1; the D gene is possibly TRBD1 (6 bases). There are 12 residues in the CDR3. V lost 8 bases and J lost 3, with 8 bases in between. From germline, CDR1 is SNHLY and CDR2 FYNNEI. The CDR3 reads CASGGRYNEQFF. The CDR3 DNA reads as TGTGCCAGCGGGGGCCGCTACAATGAGCAGTTCTTC.

This chain connects TRBV6-2 or TRBV6-3 to TRBJ2-3; 16 bases are shared with TRBD2. The V gene's germline CDR1 is MNHEY and CDR2 SVGEGT. Germline trimming cut 7 bases from V and 0 bases from J; bases unmatched to any gene: 7. The CDR3 spans 18 residues. The CDR3 nucleotides read TGTGCCAGCACCCCCGGGACTAGCGGGAGGGCTAGCACAGATACGCAGTATTTT. Amino acid sequence: CASTPGTSGRASTDTQYF.